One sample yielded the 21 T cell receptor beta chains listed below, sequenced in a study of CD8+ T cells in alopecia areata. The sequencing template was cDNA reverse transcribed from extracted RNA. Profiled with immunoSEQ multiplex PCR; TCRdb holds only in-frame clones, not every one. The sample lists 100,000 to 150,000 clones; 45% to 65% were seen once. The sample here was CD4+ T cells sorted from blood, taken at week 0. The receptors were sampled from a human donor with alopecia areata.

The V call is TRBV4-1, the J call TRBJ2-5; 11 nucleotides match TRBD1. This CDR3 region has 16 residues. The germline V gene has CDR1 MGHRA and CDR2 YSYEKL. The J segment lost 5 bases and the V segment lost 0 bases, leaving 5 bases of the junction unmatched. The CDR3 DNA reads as TGCGCCAGCAGCCAAGACCGGACAGGGGGCTGGGAGACCCAGTACTTC. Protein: CASSQDRTGGWETQYF.

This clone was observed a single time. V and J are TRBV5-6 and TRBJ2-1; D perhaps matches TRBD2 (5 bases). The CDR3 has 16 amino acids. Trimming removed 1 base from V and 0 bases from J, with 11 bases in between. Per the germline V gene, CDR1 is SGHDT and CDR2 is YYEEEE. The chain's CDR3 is CASSLRGWSSYNEQFF. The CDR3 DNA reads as TGTGCCAGCAGCTTGCGGGGTTGGAGCTCCTACAATGAGCAGTTCTTC.

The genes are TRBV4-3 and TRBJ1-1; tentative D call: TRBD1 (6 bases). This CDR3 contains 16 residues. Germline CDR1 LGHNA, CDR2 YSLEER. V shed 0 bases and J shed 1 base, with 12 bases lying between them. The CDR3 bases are TGCGCCAGCAGCCAAGATCCAGTCAGGGGGAACACTGAAGCTTTCTTT. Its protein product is CASSQDPVRGNTEAFF.

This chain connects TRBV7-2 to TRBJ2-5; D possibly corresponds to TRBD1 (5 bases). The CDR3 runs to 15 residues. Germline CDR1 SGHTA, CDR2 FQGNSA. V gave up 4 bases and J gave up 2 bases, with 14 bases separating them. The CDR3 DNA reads TGTGCCAGCAGCTATTTAGGGGCCTTGCAAGAGACCCAGTACTTC. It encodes CASSYLGALQETQYF. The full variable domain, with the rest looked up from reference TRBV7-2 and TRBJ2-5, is GAGVSQSPSNKVTEKGKDVELRCDPISGHTALYWYRQSLGQGLEFLIYFQGNSAPDKSGLPSDRFSAERTGGSVSTLTIQRTQQEDSAVYLCASSYLGALQETQYFGPGTRLLVL.

CDR3 nucleotides: TGCGCCAGCAGCCCACAGGGACAGGGGATTGGCTACACCTTC. Its translation is CASSPQGQGIGYTF. The chain links TRBV4-1 to TRBJ1-2; TRBD1 matches 10 bases. V gave up 4 bases and J gave up 7 bases; unmatched junction bases: 6. The CDR3 totals 14 residues. Germline-derived CDR1 and CDR2 are MGHRA and YSYEKL.

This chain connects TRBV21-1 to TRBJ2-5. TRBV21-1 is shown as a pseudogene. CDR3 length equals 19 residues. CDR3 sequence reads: CASSKGRVRGLATFETQYF. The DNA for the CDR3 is TGTGCCAGCAGCAAGGGGCGAGTGAGAGGACTGGCTACTTTCGAGACCCAGTACTTC.

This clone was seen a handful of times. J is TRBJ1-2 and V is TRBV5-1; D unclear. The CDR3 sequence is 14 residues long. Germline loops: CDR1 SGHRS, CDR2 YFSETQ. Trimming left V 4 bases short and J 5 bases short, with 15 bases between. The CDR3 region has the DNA TGCGCCAGCAGCGCCGTCCTTCGCCCGTATGGCTACACCTTC. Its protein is CASSAVLRPYGYTF.

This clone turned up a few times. For the CDR3, the DNA is TGTGCCAGTAGTCCCGGGACCAGCTCCTACGAGCAGTACTTC. Residues: CASSPGTSSYEQYF. V gene TRBV19 combines with J gene TRBJ2-7; D possibly matches TRBD1 or TRBD2 (5 bases each). Trimming took 5 bases from V and 0 from J, leaving 11 bases between them. The CDR3 extends over 14 amino acids. The V gene's germline CDR1 is LNHDA and CDR2 SQIVND (reference sequence).

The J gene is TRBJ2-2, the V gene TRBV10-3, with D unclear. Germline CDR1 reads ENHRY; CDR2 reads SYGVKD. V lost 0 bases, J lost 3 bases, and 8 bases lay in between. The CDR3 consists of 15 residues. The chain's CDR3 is CAISESRADTGELFF. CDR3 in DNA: TGTGCCATCAGTGAGTCTAGGGCAGACACCGGGGAGCTGTTTTTT.

The CDR3 nucleotides read TGTGCCAGCTCACCACCCCAACTAGCGGGAGAGCAGTTCTTC. Translated: CASSPPQLAGEQFF. V is TRBV18 and J is TRBJ2-1; the match to TRBD2 covers 10 bases. The germline V gene has CDR1 KGHSH and CDR2 LQKENI. The J segment lost 10 bases and the V segment lost 0 bases, leaving 3 bases of the junction unmatched. The CDR3 runs to 14 residues.

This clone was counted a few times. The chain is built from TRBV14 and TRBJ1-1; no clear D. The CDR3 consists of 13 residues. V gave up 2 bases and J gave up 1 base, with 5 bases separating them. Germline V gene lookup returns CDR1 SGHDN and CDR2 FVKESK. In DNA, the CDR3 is TGTGCCAGCAGCCAACCGTCGAACACTGAAGCTTTCTTT. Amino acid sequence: CASSQPSNTEAFF.

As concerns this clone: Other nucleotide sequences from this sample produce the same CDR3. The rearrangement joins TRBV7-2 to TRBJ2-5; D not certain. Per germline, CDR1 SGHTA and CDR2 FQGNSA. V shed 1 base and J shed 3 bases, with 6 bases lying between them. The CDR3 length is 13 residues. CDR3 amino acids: CASSLDREETQYF. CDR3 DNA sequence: TGTGCCAGCAGCTTAGACAGAGAAGAGACCCAGTACTTC.

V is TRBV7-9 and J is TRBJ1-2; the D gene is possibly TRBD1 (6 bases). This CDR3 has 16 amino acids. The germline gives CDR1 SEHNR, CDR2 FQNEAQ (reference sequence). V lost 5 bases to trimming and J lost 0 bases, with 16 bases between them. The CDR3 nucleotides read TGTGCCAGCAGCCCCCAGGGGCAGCCTTCTAACTATGGCTACACCTTC. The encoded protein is CASSPQGQPSNYGYTF.

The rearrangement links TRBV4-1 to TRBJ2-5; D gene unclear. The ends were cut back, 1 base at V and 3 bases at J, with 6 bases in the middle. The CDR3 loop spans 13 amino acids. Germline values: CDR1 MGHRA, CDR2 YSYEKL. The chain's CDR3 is CASSQGVEETQYF. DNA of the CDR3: TGCGCCAGCAGCCAAGGTGTGGAAGAGACCCAGTACTTC.

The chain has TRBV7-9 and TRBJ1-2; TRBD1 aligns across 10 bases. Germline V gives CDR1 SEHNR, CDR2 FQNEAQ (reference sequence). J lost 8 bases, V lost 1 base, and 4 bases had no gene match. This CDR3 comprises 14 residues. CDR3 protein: CASSLVATGGGYTF. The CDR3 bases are TGTGCCAGCAGCTTAGTCGCGACAGGGGGCGGCTACACCTTC.

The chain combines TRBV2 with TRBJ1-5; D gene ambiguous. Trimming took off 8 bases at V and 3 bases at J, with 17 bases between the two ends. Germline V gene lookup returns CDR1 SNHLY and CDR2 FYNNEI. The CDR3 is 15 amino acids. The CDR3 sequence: CASGVSGGNNQPQHF. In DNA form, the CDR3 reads TGTGCCAGCGGGGTATCAGGAGGGAACAATCAGCCCCAGCATTTT. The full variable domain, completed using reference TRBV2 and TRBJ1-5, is EPEVTQTPSHQVTQMGQEVILRCVPISNHLYFYWYRQILGQKVEFLVSFYNNEISEKSEIFDDQFSVERPDGSNFTLKIRSTKLEDSAMYFCASGVSGGNNQPQHFGDGTRLSIL.

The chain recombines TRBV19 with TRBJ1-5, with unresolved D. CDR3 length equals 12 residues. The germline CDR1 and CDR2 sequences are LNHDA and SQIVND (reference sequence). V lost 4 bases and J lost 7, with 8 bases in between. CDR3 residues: CASSTQMQPQHF. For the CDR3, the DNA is TGTGCCAGTAGTACGCAAATGCAGCCCCAGCATTTT.

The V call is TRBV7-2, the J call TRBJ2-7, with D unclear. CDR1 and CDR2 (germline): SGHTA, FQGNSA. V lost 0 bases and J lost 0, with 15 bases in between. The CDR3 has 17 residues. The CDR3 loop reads CASSLAPIKSTSYEQYF. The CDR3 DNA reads TGTGCCAGCAGCTTAGCCCCTATTAAATCGACCTCCTACGAGCAGTACTTC.

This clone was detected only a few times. The CDR3, as DNA: TGCGCCAGCAGCCCCGGACAGGTCCCGGGGGAGCTGTTTTTT. Encoded protein: CASSPGQVPGELFF. V gene TRBV5-1 combines with J gene TRBJ2-2, with TRBD1 matching over 7 bases. Germline CDR1 reads SGHRS; CDR2 reads YFSETQ. CDR3 size: 14 residues. V lost 4 bases and J lost 8; bases outside the gene matches: 8.

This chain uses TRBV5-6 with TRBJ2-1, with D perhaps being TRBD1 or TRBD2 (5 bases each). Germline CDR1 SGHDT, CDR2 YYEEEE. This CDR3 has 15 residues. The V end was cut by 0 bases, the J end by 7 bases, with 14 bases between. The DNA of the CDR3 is TGTGCCAGCAGCTTGGTCCCGCAGGGCGGGAATGAGCAGTTCTTC. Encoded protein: CASSLVPQGGNEQFF.

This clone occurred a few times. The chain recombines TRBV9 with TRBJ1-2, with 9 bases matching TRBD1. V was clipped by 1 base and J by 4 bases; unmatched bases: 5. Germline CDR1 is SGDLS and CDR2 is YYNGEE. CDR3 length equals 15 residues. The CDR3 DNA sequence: TGTGCCAGCAGCGTAAACCTGGACAGGGGCTATGGCTACACCTTC. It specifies CASSVNLDRGYGYTF.